A single sample is the source of the 2 T cell receptor beta chains below, sequenced in a study of T cell repertoires in cytomegalovirus infection. TCRdb redid the calling of the reads with MiXCR, one entry per CDR3 protein. The repertoire consists of fewer than 700,000 distinct CDR3 sequences, with more than 20% occurring once and the leading ten covering roughly 8%. Sequencing was performed on CD8+ T cells from PBMCs. The source is a human donor in good health (CMV status not recorded). Some clones in this sample may be carry-over from other donors' samples.

V usage is TRBV24-1 and J usage is TRBJ2-3; D possibly uses TRBD1 or TRBD2 (5 bases each). The CDR3 is made up of 15 amino acids. CDR1 is KGHDR and CDR2 is SFDVKD in the germline V gene. V shed 4 bases and J shed 2 bases, with 12 bases lying between them. For the CDR3, the DNA is TGTGCCACCAGTGAACGGGACGGGCTCACAGATACGCAGTATTTT. Its protein is CATSERDGLTDTQYF.

The table lists this clonotype with many counts. The rearrangement joins TRBV7-2 to TRBJ2-7, with D maybe TRBD1 (5 bases). The length of the CDR3 is 14 residues. The V and J ends lost 5 bases and 3 bases respectively, with 14 bases between them. Germline V gives CDR1 SGHTA, CDR2 FQGNSA. This CDR3 is CASSVGLISYEQYF. CDR3 DNA: TGTGCCAGCAGCGTGGGGCTCATCAGCTACGAGCAGTACTTC. The full variable domain, completed using reference TRBV7-2 and TRBJ2-7, is GAGVSQSPSNKVTEKGKDVELRCDPISGHTALYWYRQSLGQGLEFLIYFQGNSAPDKSGLPSDRFSAERTGGSVSTLTIQRTQQEDSAVYLCASSVGLISYEQYFGPGTRLTVT.